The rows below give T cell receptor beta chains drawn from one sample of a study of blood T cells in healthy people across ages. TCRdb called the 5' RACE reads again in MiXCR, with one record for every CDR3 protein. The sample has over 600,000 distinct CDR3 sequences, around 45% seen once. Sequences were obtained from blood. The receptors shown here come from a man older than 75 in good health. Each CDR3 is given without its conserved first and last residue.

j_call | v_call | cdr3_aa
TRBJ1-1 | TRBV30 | AWNRDRAAAF
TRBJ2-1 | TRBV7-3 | ASSLNRGGRLNEQF
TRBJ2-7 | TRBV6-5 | ASSYAGTLSYEQY
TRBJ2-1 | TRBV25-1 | ASSAGQSTRNEQF
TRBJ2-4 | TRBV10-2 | ARSNQAKNIQY
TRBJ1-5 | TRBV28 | ASGAGGIGQPQH
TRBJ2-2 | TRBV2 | ASRGTSGSAGELF
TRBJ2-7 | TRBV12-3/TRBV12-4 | ASGTPYEQY
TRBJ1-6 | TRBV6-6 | ASSYKSSYNSPLH
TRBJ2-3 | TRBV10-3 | VISASGRTDTQY
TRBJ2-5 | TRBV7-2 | ASSAERPSIQETQY
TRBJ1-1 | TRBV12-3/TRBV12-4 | ASRPGQRHEAF